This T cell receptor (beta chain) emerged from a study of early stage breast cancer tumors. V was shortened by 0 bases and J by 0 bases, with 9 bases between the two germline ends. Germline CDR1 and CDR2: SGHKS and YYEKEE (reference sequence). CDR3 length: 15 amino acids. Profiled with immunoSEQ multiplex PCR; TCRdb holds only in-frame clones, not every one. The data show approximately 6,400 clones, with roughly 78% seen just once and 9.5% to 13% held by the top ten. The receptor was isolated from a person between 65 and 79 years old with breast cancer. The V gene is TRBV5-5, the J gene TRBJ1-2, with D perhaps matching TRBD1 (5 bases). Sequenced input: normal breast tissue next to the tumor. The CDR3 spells CASSLESTANYGYTF. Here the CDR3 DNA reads TGTGCCAGCAGCTTGGAATCGACAGCTAACTATGGCTACACCTTC. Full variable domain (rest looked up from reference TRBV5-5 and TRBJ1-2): DAGVTQSPTHLIKTRGQQVTLRCSPISGHKSVSWYQQVLGQGPQFIFQYYEKEERGRGNFPDRFSARQFPNYSSELNVNALLLGDSALYLCASSLESTANYGYTFGSGTRLTVV.